This passage covers 13 T cell receptor beta chains from one sample sequenced in a study of blood T cell repertoires in COVID-19. Assay: immunoSEQ multiplex PCR; the TCRdb copy retains only in-frame clones and omits some. This sample yields about 250,000 clones, of which 75% to 85% are seen a single time; about 8.2% belongs to the top ten. Sequenced: PBMCs or T cells enriched from blood (not recorded which). The receptors stem from a woman aged 50 to 60 with acute COVID-19.

The genes are TRBV10-1 and TRBJ1-1, with 7 bases aligning to TRBD1. The CDR3 consists of 16 residues. Germline loops: CDR1 WNHNN, CDR2 SYGVQD (reference sequence). The trim removed 3 bases at V and 2 bases at J, leaving 9 bases unmatched. This chain's CDR3 is CASSDRRTGPNTEAFF. Written as DNA, the CDR3 is TGCGCCAGCAGTGATCGGCGGACAGGACCTAACACTGAAGCTTTCTTT.

This clone was seen a few times. V gene TRBV7-2 combines with J gene TRBJ1-1; 7 positions agree with TRBD1. The CDR3 is 14 amino acids. From germline, CDR1 is SGHTA and CDR2 FQGNSA. V gave up 6 bases and J gave up 0 bases; unmatched junction bases: 4. DNA of the CDR3: TGTGCCAGCAGGACAGACAGGGTGAACACTGAAGCTTTCTTT. It is translated as CASRTDRVNTEAFF. Drawing the rest from reference TRBV7-2 and TRBJ1-1, the complete variable domain is GAGVSQSPSNKVTEKGKDVELRCDPISGHTALYWYRQSLGQGLEFLIYFQGNSAPDKSGLPSDRFSAERTGGSVSTLTIQRTQQEDSAVYLCASRTDRVNTEAFFGQGTRLTVV.

The rearrangement links TRBV6-6 to TRBJ1-2, with a tentative D call TRBD1 (6 bases). With 2 bases removed from V and 4 bases from J, the gap between germline ends came to 17 bases. The CDR3 consists of 16 residues. Germline V gives CDR1 MNHNY, CDR2 SVGAGI (reference sequence). Here the CDR3 DNA reads TGTGCCAGCAGTTACGATTTTACAGGGTTGAGCTATGGCTACACCTTC. Encoded protein: CASSYDFTGLSYGYTF.

This chain connects TRBV3-1 (or the pseudogene TRBV3-2) to TRBJ2-5, with 9 positions matching TRBD2. Losses at the gene ends were 1 base for V and 2 bases for J; bases not matched to a gene: 2. Germline assignment: CDR1 LGHDT and CDR2 YNNKEL (reference sequence). There are 15 residues in the CDR3. CDR3 sequence reads: CASSQVSGGQETQYF. The CDR3, as DNA: TGTGCCAGCAGCCAAGTCAGCGGGGGGCAAGAGACCCAGTACTTC.

This chain links TRBV27 with TRBJ1-3; 9 nucleotides align to TRBD1. Germline CDR1 and CDR2: MNHEY and SMNVEV (reference sequence). The CDR3 consists of 17 residues. V was pared by 5 bases and J by 2 bases, with 10 bases of the junction left unmatched. CDR3 in amino acids: CASSRVGQGGAGNTIYF. The CDR3 DNA is TGTGCCAGCAGTAGGGTGGGACAGGGTGGAGCTGGAAACACCATATATTTT.

Here the CDR3 DNA reads TGCAGCGCCACAACCCTCTCGGGACAGAGATACAATGAGCAGTTCTTC. Its translation: CSATTLSGQRYNEQFF. The chain has TRBV29-1 and TRBJ2-1; 7 bases agree with TRBD1. Germline assignment: CDR1 SQVTM and CDR2 ANQGSEA. The V segment lost 7 bases and the J segment 4 bases; nucleotides outside the gene matches: 16. CDR3 length: 16 amino acids.

The chain carries TRBV7-3 and TRBJ1-2; 7 nucleotides match TRBD1. CDR3 size: 18 residues. Trimming took 1 base from V and 2 from J; bases not matched to a gene: 13. Per germline, CDR1 SGHTA and CDR2 FQGTGA. CDR3: CASSLNPAAQQGNYGYTF. DNA for the CDR3: TGTGCCAGCAGCTTAAATCCCGCGGCCCAACAGGGGAACTATGGCTACACCTTC.

This clone appeared once. The V call is TRBV19, the J call TRBJ2-2, with a possible D match to TRBD1 (5 bases). This CDR3 has 16 residues. Germline CDR1 LNHDA, CDR2 SQIVND (reference sequence). Trimming removed 3 bases from V and 0 bases from J, with 11 bases in between. DNA of the CDR3: TGTGCCAGTAGTATCCCGCCAGGGTCGAACACCGGGGAGCTGTTTTTT. Its translation: CASSIPPGSNTGELFF.

This sequence joins TRBV11-2 and TRBJ2-1, with TRBD2 matching over 9 bases. The length of the CDR3 is 15 residues. Trimming at V came to 4 bases and at J to 6 bases, leaving 7 bases not matched to a gene. Germline CDR1 and CDR2: SGHAT and FQNNGV. The CDR3 coding sequence is TGTGCCAGCAGCTCCCCAGCGGGGGGCATCAATGAGCAGTTCTTC. The encoded protein is CASSSPAGGINEQFF.

The rearrangement links TRBV6-5 to TRBJ1-1; 9 bases align to TRBD1. The CDR3 extends over 14 amino acids. Germline V gives CDR1 MNHEY, CDR2 SVGAGI. V dropped 5 bases and J dropped 8; count of bases not matched to a gene: 9. The CDR3: CASSIRNRGREAFF. CDR3 in DNA: TGTGCCAGCAGTATCAGGAACAGGGGGCGCGAAGCTTTCTTT.

The rearrangement joins TRBV3-1 (or the pseudogene TRBV3-2) to TRBJ2-1; no clear D. V lost 1 base, J lost 3 bases, and 16 bases lay in between. This CDR3 is built from 17 residues. Per the germline V gene, CDR1 is LGHDT and CDR2 is YNNKEL (reference sequence). Here the CDR3 DNA reads TGTGCCAGCAGCCAAGTGGCGGCTCCCCCAAACTACAATGAGCAGTTCTTC. It codes for CASSQVAAPPNYNEQFF.

The chain links TRBV9 to TRBJ1-5; 9 bases align to TRBD1. The CDR3 runs to 17 residues. CDR1 and CDR2 (germline): SGDLS, YYNGEE. Trimming at V came to 3 bases and at J to 2 bases, leaving 9 bases not matched to a gene. The CDR3 nucleotides are TGTGCCAGCAGCGCCGGGACAGGGTATGCAGGCAATCAGCCCCAGCATTTT. Its translation is CASSAGTGYAGNQPQHF.

V gene TRBV5-6 combines with J gene TRBJ2-5, with TRBD1 identical over 9 bases. The CDR3 runs to 16 residues. Germline CDR1 reads SGHDT; CDR2 reads YYEEEE. Trimming cost V 4 bases and J 2 bases; bases outside gene matches: 9. DNA for the CDR3: TGTGCCAGCAGCACTCTTCCGGGACAGGGACAAGAGACCCAGTACTTC. Translating gives CASSTLPGQGQETQYF.